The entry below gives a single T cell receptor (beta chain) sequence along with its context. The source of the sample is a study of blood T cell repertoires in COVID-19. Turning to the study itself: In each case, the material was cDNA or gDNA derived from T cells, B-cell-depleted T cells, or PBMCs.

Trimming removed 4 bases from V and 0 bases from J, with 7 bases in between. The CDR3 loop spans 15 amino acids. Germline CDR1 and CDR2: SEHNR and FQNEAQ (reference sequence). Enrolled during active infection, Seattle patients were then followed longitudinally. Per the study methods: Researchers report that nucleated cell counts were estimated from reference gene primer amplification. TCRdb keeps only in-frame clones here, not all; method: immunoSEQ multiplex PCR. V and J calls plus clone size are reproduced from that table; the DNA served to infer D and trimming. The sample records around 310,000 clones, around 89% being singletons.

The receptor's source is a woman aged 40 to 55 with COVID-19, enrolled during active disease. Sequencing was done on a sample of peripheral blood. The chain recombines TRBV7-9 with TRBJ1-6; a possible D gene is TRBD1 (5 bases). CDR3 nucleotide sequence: TGTGCCAGCAGCTCGGACATCTCCTATAATTCACCCCTCCACTTT. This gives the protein CASSSDISYNSPLHF.